These T cell receptor beta chains were read from a single sample in a study of T-cell reconstitution after alpha-beta-depleted transplantation in children. Using its own MiXCR run on the PCR reads, TCRdb lists one record per CDR3 protein. The sample consists of 600,000 to 700,000 distinct CDR3 sequences, roughly 14% of them appearing once. Material: PBMCs, obtained before TCRalphabeta/CD19-depleted stem cell transplant. Receptors were obtained from a girl aged 2-10 years with congenital amegakaryocytic thrombocytopenia, due to receive a stem cell transplant. CDR3s include the opening cysteine and the closing phenylalanine or tryptophan. A D gene is named only where the DNA matches it firmly. A clone size is listed for some rows: how often the clone was seen (once, few, many), or a class if it is expanded.

TRBJ1-2 TRBV6-6 many - CASSYSGDGYTF TGTGCCAGCAGTTACTCGGGGGATGGCTACACCTTC
TRBJ2-1 TRBV9 many TRBD2 CATLTSGLNEQFF TGTGCCACCCTCACTAGCGGACTAAATGAGCAGTTCTTC
TRBJ2-3 TRBV29-1 many - CSVEGDTDTQYF TGCAGCGTTGAAGGTGACACAGATACGCAGTATTTT
TRBJ2-3 TRBV3-1 few - CASSQGDRVTQYF TGTGCCAGCAGCCAAGGAGACCGGGTGACGCAGTATTTT
TRBJ2-1 TRBV15 many - CATSRASHNEQFF TGTGCCACCAGCCGCGCTAGTCACAATGAGCAGTTCTTC
TRBJ2-2 TRBV19 - - CASLSANTGELFF TGTGCCAGTTTAAGCGCGAACACCGGGGAGCTGTTTTTT
TRBJ2-1 TRBV4-1 many TRBD2 CASSQRAGGYNEQFF TGCGCCAGCAGCCAACGAGCGGGAGGCTACAATGAGCAGTTCTTC
TRBJ2-5 TRBV11-1 few TRBD2 CASSLFWPGGVQETQYF TGTGCCAGCAGCTTATTCTGGCCGGGAGGGGTCCAAGAGACCCAGTACTTC
TRBJ2-7 TRBV30 - - CAWSVRGGSYEQYF TGTGCCTGGAGTGTACGAGGGGGTTCCTACGAGCAGTACTTC
TRBJ1-1 TRBV20-1 - - CSARDGGGLGEAFF TGCAGTGCTAGAGATGGGGGAGGCTTGGGGGAAGCTTTCTTT
TRBJ2-7 TRBV30 few - CAWAFGSYEQYF TGTGCCTGGGCCTTCGGGAGCTACGAGCAGTACTTC
TRBJ2-1 TRBV20-1 many - CSARGIPYSYNEQFF TGCAGTGCTAGAGGAATCCCCTACTCCTACAATGAGCAGTTCTTC
TRBJ2-5 TRBV7-9 - - CASSFKGGRETQYF TGTGCCAGCAGCTTTAAAGGCGGAAGGGAGACCCAGTACTTC
TRBJ2-7 TRBV6-1 few TRBD2 CASSSVAGKGYEQYF TGTGCCAGCAGCTCGGTAGCGGGAAAGGGCTACGAGCAGTACTTC
TRBJ2-7 TRBV5-1 many - CASSFGGKDYEQYF TGCGCCAGCAGCTTCGGCGGGAAGGACTACGAGCAGTACTTC
TRBJ2-6 TRBV5-1 many - CASSLLGSGANVLTF TGTGCCAGCAGCCTACTCGGGTCTGGGGCCAACGTCCTGACTTTC
TRBJ2-1 TRBV5-1 few TRBD2 CASSFPDSGMSSYNEQFF TGCGCCAGCAGCTTTCCGGATAGCGGGATGAGCTCCTACAATGAGCAGTTCTTC
TRBJ2-1 TRBV7-9 - - CASSPRDVLNNEQFF TGTGCCAGCAGTCCCCGGGACGTGCTGAACAATGAGCAGTTCTTC
TRBJ2-3 TRBV20-1 many - CSARFSDGSITDTQYF TGCAGTGCTAGATTTAGTGACGGGAGTATCACAGATACGCAGTATTTT
TRBJ2-3 TRBV7-6 few TRBD2 CASSHYSGRGDTQYF TGTGCCAGCAGCCATTATAGCGGGAGGGGAGATACGCAGTATTTT
TRBJ2-1 TRBV7-9 - - CASSDLSGYNEQFF TGTGCCAGCAGCGACCTGTCGGGCTACAATGAGCAGTTCTTC
TRBJ2-1 TRBV6-5 - - CASSYGAYNEQFF TGTGCCAGCAGTTACGGCGCCTACAATGAGCAGTTCTTC
TRBJ2-1 TRBV7-8 - - CASRFNRLEVIDEQFF TGTGCCAGCAGATTTAATAGGCTTGAGGTTATCGATGAGCAGTTCTTC
TRBJ1-2 TRBV20-1 many - CSAPRVNYGYTF TGCAGTGCGCCCCGGGTTAACTATGGCTACACCTTC
TRBJ1-2 TRBV20-1 few TRBD1 CSASVQGADYGYTF TGCAGTGCTTCGGTTCAGGGGGCGGACTATGGCTACACCTTC
TRBJ1-5 TRBV29-1 many - CSARPPQHF TGCAGCGCCCGTCCGCCCCAGCATTTT
TRBJ2-7 TRBV24-1 few - CATSDLVADREEQYF TGTGCCACCAGTGATTTGGTAGCCGACCGGGAGGAGCAGTACTTC
TRBJ2-1 TRBV7-8 few - CASSEGSVTYNEQFF TGTGCCAGCAGCGAAGGGTCGGTGACCTACAATGAGCAGTTCTTC
TRBJ2-5 TRBV28 many TRBD2 CASKAGGPRETQYF TGTGCCAGCAAAGCGGGAGGGCCGAGGGAGACCCAGTACTTC
TRBJ2-3 TRBV5-1 - - CASSPEDQLTDTQYF TGCGCCAGCAGCCCCGAGGATCAACTAACAGATACGCAGTATTTT
TRBJ2-5 TRBV2 - TRBD2 CASSEALRASGQETQYF TGTGCCAGCAGTGAAGCGCTAAGGGCTAGCGGGCAAGAGACCCAGTACTTC
TRBJ2-7 TRBV29-1 few - CSVERGTGSYEQYF TGCAGCGTGGAACGCGGGACGGGTTCCTACGAGCAGTACTTC
TRBJ2-7 TRBV11-1 few TRBD1 CASSLGQGISYEQYF TGTGCCAGCAGTCTAGGACAGGGGATCTCCTACGAGCAGTACTTC
TRBJ2-7 TRBV30 few TRBD2 CALAESSYEQYF TGTGCCCTAGCGGAGAGCTCCTACGAGCAGTACTTC
TRBJ2-1 TRBV7-2 - - CASSFFLSVSNEQFF TGTGCCAGCAGCTTCTTCCTTAGCGTTTCGAATGAGCAGTTCTTC
TRBJ1-1 TRBV20-1 - - CSASEDSMNTEAFF TGCAGTGCTAGTGAAGACTCCATGAACACTGAAGCTTTCTTT
TRBJ2-5 TRBV5-1 few TRBD2 CASSLVSSGSAETQYF TGCGCCAGCAGCTTGGTTTCTAGCGGGAGCGCGGAGACCCAGTACTTC
TRBJ2-2 TRBV5-1 few TRBD1 CASSLDGQVGELFF TGCGCCAGCAGCTTGGACGGACAGGTCGGGGAGCTGTTTTTT
TRBJ2-5 TRBV20-1 - - CSAIGGAGETQYF TGCAGTGCTATCGGTGGGGCCGGGGAGACCCAGTACTTC
TRBJ2-1 TRBV13 - TRBD2 CASSLFIRTSGYNEQFF TGTGCCAGCAGCTTATTTATTAGGACTAGCGGTTACAATGAGCAGTTCTTC
TRBJ2-2 TRBV20-1 many - CSARRPGLFSTGELFF TGCAGTGCTAGACGTCCGGGTTTGTTTTCGACCGGGGAGCTGTTTTTT
TRBJ2-1 TRBV5-1 many - CASSGGGMSSYNEQFF TGCGCCAGCAGCGGTGGAGGGATGAGCTCCTACAATGAGCAGTTCTTC
TRBJ2-1 TRBV4-2 many - CASSQVGGDYLGNEQFF TGTGCCAGCAGCCAGGTGGGAGGCGACTACTTGGGCAATGAGCAGTTCTTC
TRBJ1-3 TRBV20-1 many - CSAHRGDGNTIYF TGCAGTGCCCACCGGGGGGATGGAAACACCATATATTTT
TRBJ1-5 TRBV6-5 - TRBD1 CASSYRQGGNQPQHF TGTGCCAGCAGTTACAGGCAGGGGGGCAATCAGCCCCAGCATTTT
TRBJ1-6 TRBV9 many - CASSVTGSSPLHF TGTGCCAGCAGCGTCACAGGGAGTTCACCCCTCCACTTT
TRBJ2-1 TRBV11-1 - - CASSLRQGYLAQRGGEQFF TGTGCCAGCAGCTTACGCCAGGGCTATCTAGCACAAAGGGGTGGTGAGCAGTTCTTC
TRBJ1-1 TRBV5-1 - - CASSLSFPVEAFF TGCGCCAGCAGCTTGAGTTTCCCCGTCGAAGCTTTCTTT
TRBJ2-3 TRBV5-1 few - CASAEWRSTDTQYF TGCGCCAGCGCTGAGTGGCGGAGCACAGATACGCAGTATTTT
TRBJ2-1 TRBV29-1 - TRBD1 CSVSGTGSYNEQFF TGCAGCGTTTCCGGGACAGGTTCCTACAATGAGCAGTTCTTC